The rows below give T cell receptor beta chains drawn from one sample of a study of siplizumab effects on memory and regulatory T cells. This table comes from immunoSEQ multiplex PCR, and its TCRdb copy is limited to in-frame clones, with some not included. The sample has tens of thousands of clones; roughly 96% are singletons. Sequenced material: naive CD8+ T cells sorted from blood. These receptors originate from a human donor in good health. The CDR3 runs from the conserved cysteine through the conserved F or W. The D gene is left open where the match is weak. Not every row has a clone size; where given, it reads once, few, many or a size class.

TRBV6-1,-,TRBJ2-7,-,13,CATRGLSSYEQYF,TGTGCCACCCGGGGGTTGAGCTCCTACGAGCAGTACTTC
TRBV19,TRBD1,TRBJ1-1,-,14,CASSIGDRNTEAFF,TGTGCCAGTAGTATAGGGGACAGGAACACTGAAGCTTTCTTT
TRBV5-5,TRBD1,TRBJ2-3,-,17,CASSSLTGDHNTDTQYF,TGTGCCAGCAGCTCCTTGACAGGGGACCACAACACAGATACGCAGTATTTT
TRBV27,TRBD1,TRBJ1-2,-,15,CASSDRGTGFYGYTF,TGTGCCAGCAGCGACCGGGGGACAGGGTTTTATGGCTACACCTTC
TRBV7-6,-,TRBJ1-6,-,13,CASSLDGGSPLHF,TGTGCCAGCAGCCTAGATGGGGGATCACCCCTCCACTTT
TRBV4-3,TRBD1,TRBJ2-5,-,16,CASSQDGTAAGATQYF,TGCGCCAGCAGCCAAGATGGGACAGCGGCGGGCGCGACCCAGTACTTC
TRBV7-8,-,TRBJ1-5,-,13,CASSPGGGQPQHF,TGTGCCAGCAGCCCAGGAGGGGGTCAGCCCCAGCATTTT
TRBV5-1,TRBD2,TRBJ2-1,-,15,CASSFGLAGDNEQFF,TGCGCCAGCAGCTTCGGACTAGCGGGGGACAATGAGCAGTTCTTC
TRBV9,TRBD1,TRBJ1-1,-,15,CASSVGGQGWTEAFF,TGTGCCAGCAGCGTAGGGGGACAGGGCTGGACTGAAGCTTTCTTT
TRBV9,-,TRBJ1-2,once,14,CASSPSGLDYGYTF,TGTGCCAGCAGCCCCTCGGGGCTCGACTATGGCTACACCTTC
TRBV19,TRBD1,TRBJ1-1,once,15,CASSIRGTANTEAFF,TGTGCCAGTAGTATTAGGGGGACAGCGAACACTGAAGCTTTCTTT
TRBV2,TRBD1,TRBJ1-5,-,14,CASSEGQGRQPQHF,TGTGCCAGCAGTGAAGGACAGGGTAGGCAGCCCCAGCATTTT
TRBV29-1,-,TRBJ2-1,-,12,CSVGEGFDEQFF,TGCAGCGTTGGAGAGGGTTTCGATGAGCAGTTCTTC
TRBV19,-,TRBJ2-7,-,12,CATGPGSYEQYF,TGTGCCACCGGACCGGGCTCCTACGAGCAGTACTTC
TRBV19,TRBD1,TRBJ2-1,-,13,CASSLDRGNEQFF,TGTGCCAGTAGCCTGGACAGGGGGAATGAGCAGTTCTTC